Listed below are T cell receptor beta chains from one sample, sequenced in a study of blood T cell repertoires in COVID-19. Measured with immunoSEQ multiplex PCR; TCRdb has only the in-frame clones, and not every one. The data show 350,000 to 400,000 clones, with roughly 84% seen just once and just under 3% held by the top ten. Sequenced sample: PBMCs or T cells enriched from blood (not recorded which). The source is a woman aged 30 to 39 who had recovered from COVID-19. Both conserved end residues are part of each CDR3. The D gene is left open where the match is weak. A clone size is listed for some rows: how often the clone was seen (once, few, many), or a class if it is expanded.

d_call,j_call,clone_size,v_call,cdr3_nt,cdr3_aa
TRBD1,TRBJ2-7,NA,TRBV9,TGTGCCAGCAGCCCACGAACGGGACAGACCTACGAGCAGTACTTC,CASSPRTGQTYEQYF
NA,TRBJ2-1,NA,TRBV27,TGTGCCAGCAGTTTATCGGTGGAGGTTGAGCAGTTCTTC,CASSLSVEVEQFF
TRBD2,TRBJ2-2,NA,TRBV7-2,TGTGCCAGCAGCACGTTGGGGGGGACGTACACCGGGGAGCTGTTTTTT,CASSTLGGTYTGELFF
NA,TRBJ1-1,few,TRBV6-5,TGTGCCAGCAGTTCCTCCCGAATTGGGCACACTGAAGCTTTCTTT,CASSSSRIGHTEAFF
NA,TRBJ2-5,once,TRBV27,TGTGCCAGCAGTCCGTCCGGGACCGACAACAGGGCCCAGTACTTC,CASSPSGTDNRAQYF
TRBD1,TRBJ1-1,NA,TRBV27,TGTGCCAGCAGTACTCGGACAGGGGGCAGCGGCACTGAAGCTTTCTTT,CASSTRTGGSGTEAFF
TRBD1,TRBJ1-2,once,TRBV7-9,TGTGCCAGCAGCTTAAGTCGGACAGGGGAGGGCTACACCTTC,CASSLSRTGEGYTF
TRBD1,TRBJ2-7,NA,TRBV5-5,TGTGCCAGCAGCTGGGAATGGGACAGGGGCTCCTACGAGCAGTACTTC,CASSWEWDRGSYEQYF
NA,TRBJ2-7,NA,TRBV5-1,TGCGCCAGCAGCTTCTCAGGGGAGGGCGAGCAGTACTTC,CASSFSGEGEQYF
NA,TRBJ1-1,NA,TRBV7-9,TGTGCCAGCAGAATCGGTAAGGAAGCTTTCTTT,CASRIGKEAFF
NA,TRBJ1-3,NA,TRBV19,TGTGCCAGTAGTCCGACCGTTGCGAGGAAACACAAGTATTTT,CASSPTVARKHKYF
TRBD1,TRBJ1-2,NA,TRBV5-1,TGCGCCAGCAGCGGGGGGACAGGGAGCCACTATGGCTACACCTTC,CASSGGTGSHYGYTF
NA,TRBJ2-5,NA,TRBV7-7,TGTGCTAGCAGCCCCTCGTCGCGTGCGGAGACCCAGTACTTC,CASSPSSRAETQYF
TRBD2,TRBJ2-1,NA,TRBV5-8,TGTGCCAGCAGCTCCCATAGCGGGGTCAATGAGCAGTTCTTC,CASSSHSGVNEQFF
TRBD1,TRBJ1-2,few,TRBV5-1,TGCGCCAGCAGTAAGGACAGGTCGTATGGCTACACCTTC,CASSKDRSYGYTF
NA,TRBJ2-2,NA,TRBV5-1,TGCGCCAGCAGCCCGAACCTGGGGCCTAACACCGGGGAGCTGTTTTTT,CASSPNLGPNTGELFF